This T cell receptor (beta chain) was retrieved from a study of blood T cell repertoires in COVID-19. At the level of the study: Spain, Italy and the United States supplied samples that represented acute and convalescent COVID-19. PBMCs, B-cell-depleted T cells, or T cells provided the cDNA or gDNA that made up the material.

In terms of age and location, participants ranged from roughly 18 to 90 years and lived in about 25 US areas. The CDR3 is 18 amino acids. The J segment lost 4 bases and the V segment lost 7 bases, leaving 11 bases of the junction unmatched. CDR1 is SNHLY, CDR2 FYNNEI, per germline. TCRdb keeps only in-frame clones here, not all; method: immunoSEQ multiplex PCR. Of around 240,000 clones detected, 90% appear once; the ten largest clones hold over 0.85%. The specimen was PBMCs or T cells enriched from blood (not recorded which). The rearrangement uses TRBV2 and TRBJ2-1, with TRBD2 identical over 15 bases. The receptor was isolated from a man aged 45 to 65 who had been exposed to COVID-19. CDR3 coding DNA: TGTGCCAGCAACAATCCATGGACTAGCGGGGGGGAGTACAATGAGCAGTTCTTC. Protein sequence: CASNNPWTSGGEYNEQFF.